This T cell receptor beta chain was identified in a study of resident and recirculating memory T cells in vitiligo. Study-level findings and limits: Non-conserved TCRs across sites and patients suggested distinct clones per lesion.

Sequenced by immunoSEQ multiplex PCR; TCRdb stores in-frame clones only, minus some. The sample yields around 70,000 clones, approximately 93% seen once. Trimming cost V 4 bases and J 4 bases, with 17 bases left between them. The CDR3 loop spans 15 amino acids. Germline lookup yields CDR1 MNHEY and CDR2 SVGAGI. As to this clone: Its antigen is not known.

This receptor was identified in a male donor with vitiligo. The chain carries TRBV6-5 and TRBJ2-7; TRBD1 is a possible D gene (6 bases). The source material was blood. The CDR3 loop reads CASSSPGGLRYEQYF. The CDR3 region has the DNA TGTGCCAGCAGTTCTCCTGGGGGCCTCCGGTACGAGCAGTACTTC.